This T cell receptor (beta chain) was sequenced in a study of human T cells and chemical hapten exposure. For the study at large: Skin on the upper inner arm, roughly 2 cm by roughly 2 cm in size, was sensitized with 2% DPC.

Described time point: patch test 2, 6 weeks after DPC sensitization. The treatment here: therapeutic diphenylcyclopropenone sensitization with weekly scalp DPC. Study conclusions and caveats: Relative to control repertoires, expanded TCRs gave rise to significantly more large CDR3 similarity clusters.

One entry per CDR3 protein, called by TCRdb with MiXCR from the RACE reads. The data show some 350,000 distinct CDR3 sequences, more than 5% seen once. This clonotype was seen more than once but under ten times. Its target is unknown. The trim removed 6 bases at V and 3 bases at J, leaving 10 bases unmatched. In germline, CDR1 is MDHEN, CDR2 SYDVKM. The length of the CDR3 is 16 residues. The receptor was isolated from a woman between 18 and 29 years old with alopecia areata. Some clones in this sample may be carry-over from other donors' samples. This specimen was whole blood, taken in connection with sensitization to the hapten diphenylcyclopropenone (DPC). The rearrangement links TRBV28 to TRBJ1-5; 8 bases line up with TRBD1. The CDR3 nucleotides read TGTGCCAGCAGCCCACTCACAGGGGGATACAATCAGCCCCAGCATTTT. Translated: CASSPLTGGYNQPQHF.